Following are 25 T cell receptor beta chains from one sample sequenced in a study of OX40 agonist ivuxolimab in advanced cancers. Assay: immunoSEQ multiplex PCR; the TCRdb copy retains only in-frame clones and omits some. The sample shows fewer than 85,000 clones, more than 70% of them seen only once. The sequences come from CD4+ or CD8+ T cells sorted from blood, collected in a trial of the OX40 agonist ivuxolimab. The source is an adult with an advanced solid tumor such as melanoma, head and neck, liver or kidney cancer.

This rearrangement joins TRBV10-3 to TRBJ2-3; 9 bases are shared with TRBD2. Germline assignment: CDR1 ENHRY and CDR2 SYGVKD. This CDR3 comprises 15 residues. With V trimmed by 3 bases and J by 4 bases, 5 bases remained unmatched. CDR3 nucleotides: TGTGCCATCAGTGAAGTAGCGGGAGATCCAGATACGCAGTATTTT. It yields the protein CAISEVAGDPDTQYF.

CDR3 amino acids: CASIGQGITDTEAFF. The CDR3 region has the DNA TGTGCCAGCATCGGACAGGGTATTACGGACACTGAAGCTTTCTTT. V gene TRBV7-9 combines with J gene TRBJ1-1; TRBD1 agrees at 8 bases. Per germline, CDR1 SEHNR and CDR2 FQNEAQ (reference sequence). The CDR3 runs 15 residues. V was clipped by 7 bases and J by 3 bases; unmatched bases: 10.

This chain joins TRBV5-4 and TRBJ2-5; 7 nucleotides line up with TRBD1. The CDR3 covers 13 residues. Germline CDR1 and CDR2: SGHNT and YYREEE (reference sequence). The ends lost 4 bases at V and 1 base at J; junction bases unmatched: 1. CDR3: CASSGDSQETQYF. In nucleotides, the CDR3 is TGTGCCAGCAGCGGGGACAGCCAAGAGACCCAGTACTTC.

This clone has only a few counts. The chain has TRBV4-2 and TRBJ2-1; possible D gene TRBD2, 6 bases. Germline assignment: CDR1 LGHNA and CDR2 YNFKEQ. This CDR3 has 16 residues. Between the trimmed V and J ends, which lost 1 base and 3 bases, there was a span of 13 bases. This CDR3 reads CASSQAPGLIYNEQFF. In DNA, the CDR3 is TGTGCCAGCAGCCAAGCACCGGGACTTATCTACAATGAGCAGTTCTTC.

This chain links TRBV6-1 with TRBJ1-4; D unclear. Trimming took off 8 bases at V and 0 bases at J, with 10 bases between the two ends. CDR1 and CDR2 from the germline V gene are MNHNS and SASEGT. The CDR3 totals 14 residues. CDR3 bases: TGTGCCAGCCTCGCCACCCCAACTAATGAAAAACTGTTTTTT. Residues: CASLATPTNEKLFF.

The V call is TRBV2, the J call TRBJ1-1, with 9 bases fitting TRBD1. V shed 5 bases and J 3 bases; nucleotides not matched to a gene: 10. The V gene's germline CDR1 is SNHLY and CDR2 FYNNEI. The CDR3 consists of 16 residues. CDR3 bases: TGTGCCAGCAGTCACCCGGGACAGGGCCTCGACACTGAAGCTTTCTTT. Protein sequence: CASSHPGQGLDTEAFF. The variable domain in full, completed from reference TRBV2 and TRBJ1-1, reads EPEVTQTPSHQVTQMGQEVILRCVPISNHLYFYWYRQILGQKVEFLVSFYNNEISEKSEIFDDQFSVERPDGSNFTLKIRSTKLEDSAMYFCASSHPGQGLDTEAFFGQGTRLTVV.

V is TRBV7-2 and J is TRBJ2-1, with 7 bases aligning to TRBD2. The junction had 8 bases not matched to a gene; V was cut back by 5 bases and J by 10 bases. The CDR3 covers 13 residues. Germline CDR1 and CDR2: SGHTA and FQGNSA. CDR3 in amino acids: CASSRGGGVEQFF. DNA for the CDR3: TGTGCCAGCAGCCGGGGCGGGGGAGTGGAGCAGTTCTTC.

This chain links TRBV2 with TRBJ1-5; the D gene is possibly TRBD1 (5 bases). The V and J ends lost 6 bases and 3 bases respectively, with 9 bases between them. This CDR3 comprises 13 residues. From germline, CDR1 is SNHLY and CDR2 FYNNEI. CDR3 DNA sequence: TGTGCCAGCAGGTTGACAGTCAATCAGCCCCAGCATTTT. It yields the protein CASRLTVNQPQHF.

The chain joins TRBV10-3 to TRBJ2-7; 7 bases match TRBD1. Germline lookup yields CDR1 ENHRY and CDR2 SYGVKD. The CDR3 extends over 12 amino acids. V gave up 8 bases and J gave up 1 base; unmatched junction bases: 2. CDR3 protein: CAIRQGSYEQYV. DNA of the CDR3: TGTGCCATCCGACAGGGTTCCTACGAGCAGTACGTC.

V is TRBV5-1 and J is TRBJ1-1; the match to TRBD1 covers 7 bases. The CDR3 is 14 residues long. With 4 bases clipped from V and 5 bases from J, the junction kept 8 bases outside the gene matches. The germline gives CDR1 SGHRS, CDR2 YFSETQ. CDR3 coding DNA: TGCGCCAGCAGCCAGACGCAGGGGGAAACTGAAGCTTTCTTT. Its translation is CASSQTQGETEAFF.

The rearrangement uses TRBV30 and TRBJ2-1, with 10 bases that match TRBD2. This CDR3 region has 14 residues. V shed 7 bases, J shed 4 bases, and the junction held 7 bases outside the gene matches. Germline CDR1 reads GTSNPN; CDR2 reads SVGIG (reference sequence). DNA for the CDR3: TGTGCCTCCACCACTAGCGGGGCATACAATGAGCAGTTCTTC. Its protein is CASTTSGAYNEQFF.

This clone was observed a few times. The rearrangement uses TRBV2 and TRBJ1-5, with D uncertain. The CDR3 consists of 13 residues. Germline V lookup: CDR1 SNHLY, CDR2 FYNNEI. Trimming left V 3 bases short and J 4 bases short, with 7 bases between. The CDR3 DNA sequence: TGTGCCAGCAGTGACGGTCCGAATCAGCCCCAGCATTTT. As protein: CASSDGPNQPQHF.

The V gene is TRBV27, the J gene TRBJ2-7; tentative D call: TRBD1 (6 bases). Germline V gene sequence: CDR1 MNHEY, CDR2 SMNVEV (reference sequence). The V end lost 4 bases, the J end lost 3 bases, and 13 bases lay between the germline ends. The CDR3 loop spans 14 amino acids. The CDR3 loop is CASSSSTGLYEQYF. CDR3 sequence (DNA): TGTGCCAGCAGTTCCTCGACAGGACTCTACGAGCAGTACTTC.

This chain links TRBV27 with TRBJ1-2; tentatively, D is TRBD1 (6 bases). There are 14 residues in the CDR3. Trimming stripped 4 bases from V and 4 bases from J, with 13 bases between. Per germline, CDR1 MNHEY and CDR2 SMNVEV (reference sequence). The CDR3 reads CASSSSGTSYGYTF. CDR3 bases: TGTGCCAGCAGTTCGTCCGGGACATCCTATGGCTACACCTTC.

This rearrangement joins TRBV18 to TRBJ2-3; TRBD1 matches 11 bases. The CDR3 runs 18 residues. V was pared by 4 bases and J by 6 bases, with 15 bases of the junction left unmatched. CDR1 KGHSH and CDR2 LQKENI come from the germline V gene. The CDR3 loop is CASSRRTGGHSWEDTQYF. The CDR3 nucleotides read TGTGCCAGCTCACGCCGGACAGGGGGCCATTCGTGGGAGGATACGCAGTATTTT.

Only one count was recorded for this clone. CDR3 in DNA: TGTGCCAGCAGTCCTGGGACACCCCGGATGAGCTCCTACGAGCAGTACTTC. Residues: CASSPGTPRMSSYEQYF. This chain connects TRBV7-6 to TRBJ2-5, with a possible D match to TRBD1 (6 bases). The J call is in doubt because the DNA end fits TRBJ2-7 better. Germline CDR1 and CDR2: SGHVS and FNYEAQ. There are 17 residues in the CDR3.

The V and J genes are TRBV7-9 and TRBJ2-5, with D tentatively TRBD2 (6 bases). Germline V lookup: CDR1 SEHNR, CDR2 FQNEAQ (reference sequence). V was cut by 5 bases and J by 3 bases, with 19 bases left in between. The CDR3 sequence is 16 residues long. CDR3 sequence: CASSPTLAGFKETQYF. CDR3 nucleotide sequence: TGTGCCAGCAGCCCCACGCTGGCGGGATTTAAAGAGACCCAGTACTTC. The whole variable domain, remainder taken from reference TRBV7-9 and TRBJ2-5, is DTGVSQNPRHKITKRGQNVTFRCDPISEHNRLYWYRQTLGQGPEFLTYFQNEAQLEKSRLLSDRFSAERPKGSFSTLEIQRTEQGDSAMYLCASSPTLAGFKETQYFGPGTRLLVL.

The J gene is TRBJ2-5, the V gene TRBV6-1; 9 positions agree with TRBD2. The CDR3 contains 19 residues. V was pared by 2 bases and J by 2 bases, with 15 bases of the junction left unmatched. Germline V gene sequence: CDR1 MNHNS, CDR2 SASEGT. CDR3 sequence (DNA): TGTGCCAGCAGTGAAACCGCCCCCCGGGGTAGCGGGAGACAAGAGACCCAGTACTTC. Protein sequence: CASSETAPRGSGRQETQYF.

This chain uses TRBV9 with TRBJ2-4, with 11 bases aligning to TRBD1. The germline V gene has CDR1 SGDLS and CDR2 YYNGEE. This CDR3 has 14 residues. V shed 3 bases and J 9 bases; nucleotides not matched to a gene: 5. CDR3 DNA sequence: TGTGCCAGCAGCGAGGGACAGGGGGTGGGCATTCAGTACTTC. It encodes CASSEGQGVGIQYF.

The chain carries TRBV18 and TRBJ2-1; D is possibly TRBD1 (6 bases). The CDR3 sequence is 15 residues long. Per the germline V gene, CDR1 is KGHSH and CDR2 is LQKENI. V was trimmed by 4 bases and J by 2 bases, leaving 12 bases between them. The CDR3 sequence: CASSRGRGPYNEQFF. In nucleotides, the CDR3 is TGTGCCAGCTCACGGGGCAGGGGCCCCTACAATGAGCAGTTCTTC.

The CDR3 DNA reads as TGTGCCAGCAGCTCAAAGAAAGCGGGGGGCACCTACGAGCAGTACGTC. The encoded protein is CASSSKKAGGTYEQYV. The rearrangement links TRBV7-8 to TRBJ2-7; 9 bases line up with TRBD2. Losses at the gene ends were 4 bases for V and 2 bases for J; bases not matched to a gene: 9. Germline lookup yields CDR1 SGHVS and CDR2 FQNEAQ. This CDR3 spans 16 amino acids.

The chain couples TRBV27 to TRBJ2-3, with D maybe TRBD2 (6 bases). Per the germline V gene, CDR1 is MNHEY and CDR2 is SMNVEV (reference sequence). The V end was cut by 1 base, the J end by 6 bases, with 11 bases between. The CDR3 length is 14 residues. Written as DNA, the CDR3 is TGTGCCAGCAGTTTATGGGGGGAGGTGGATACGCAGTATTTT. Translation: CASSLWGEVDTQYF.

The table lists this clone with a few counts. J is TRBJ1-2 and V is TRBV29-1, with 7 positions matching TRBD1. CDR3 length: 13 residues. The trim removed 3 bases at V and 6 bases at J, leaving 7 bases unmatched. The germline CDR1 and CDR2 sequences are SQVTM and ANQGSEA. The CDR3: CSVERAGGNGYTF. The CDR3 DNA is TGCAGCGTTGAGAGGGCAGGGGGAAATGGCTACACCTTC. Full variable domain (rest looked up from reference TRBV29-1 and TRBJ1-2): SAVISQKPSRDICQRGTSLTIQCQVDSQVTMMFWYRQQPGQSLTLIATANQGSEATYESGFVIDKFPISRPNLTFSTLTVSNMSPEDSSIYLCSVERAGGNGYTFGSGTRLTVV.

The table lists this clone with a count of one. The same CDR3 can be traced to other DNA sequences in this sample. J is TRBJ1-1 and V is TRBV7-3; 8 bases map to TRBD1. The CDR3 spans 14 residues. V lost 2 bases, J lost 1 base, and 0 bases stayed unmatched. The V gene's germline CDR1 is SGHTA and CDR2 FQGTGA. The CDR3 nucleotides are TGTGCCAGCAGCTTAGGACAGGGGAACACTGAAGCTTTCTTT. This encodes CASSLGQGNTEAFF.

CDR3 loop: CASSAEVGTEQYF. The DNA for the CDR3 is TGTGCCAGCAGCGCCGAAGTAGGCACCGAGCAGTACTTC. V gene TRBV9 combines with J gene TRBJ2-7, with D hard to call. The germline CDR1 and CDR2 sequences are SGDLS and YYNGEE. V lost 3 bases, J lost 6 bases, and 13 bases lay in between. The CDR3 loop spans 13 amino acids.